The present TCR beta chain was sequenced within a study of blood T cell repertoires in COVID-19. The study assigned cohorts using participant-reported clinical history. Some clones are missing from TCRdb's copy, which holds only in-frame ones; the method was immunoSEQ multiplex PCR. The profile shows 350,000 to 400,000 clones, 85% to 90% of them singletons. There are 13 residues in the CDR3. The germline gives CDR1 SEHNR, CDR2 FQNEAQ (reference sequence). Trimming took off 6 bases at V and 5 bases at J, with 10 bases between the two ends. As regards this clone: Other DNA sequences in this specimen translate into the identical CDR3.

Sequences were obtained from PBMCs or T cells enriched from blood (not recorded which). The chain employs TRBV7-9 and TRBJ2-2; possible D gene TRBD1, 5 bases. This clonotype was sampled from a woman aged 25 to 39 who had recovered from COVID-19. CDR3 bases: TGTGCCAGCAGTTCAAGGGGAACCGGGGAGCTGTTTTTT. Its translation is CASSSRGTGELFF.